One and the same sample provided the 10 T cell receptor beta chains below, sequenced in a study of response to subunit inactivated influenza vaccine. TCRdb itself ran the RT-PCR reads through MiXCR, one entry per CDR3 protein. The sample comprises about 570,000 distinct CDR3 sequences, over 9.5% of which are singletons, and roughly 10% rests with the top ten. This specimen was PBMCs from blood, taken on the day of vaccination. These receptors all come from a man between 45 and 60 years old who received an inactivated influenza vaccine.

This chain connects TRBV2 to TRBJ2-7; TRBD1 might be the D (6 bases). Germline V gene sequence: CDR1 SNHLY, CDR2 FYNNEI. The CDR3 runs 12 residues. V was pared by 10 bases and J by 2 bases, with 12 bases between. CDR3 amino acids: CATGQTTYEQYF. DNA for the CDR3: TGTGCCACAGGACAGACCACCTACGAGCAGTACTTC.

The chain combines TRBV9 with TRBJ2-7, with 11 bases that match TRBD2. Germline V gives CDR1 SGDLS, CDR2 YYNGEE. The CDR3 length is 16 residues. Losses at the gene ends were 4 bases for V and 3 bases for J; bases not matched to a gene: 9. The CDR3 coding sequence is TGTGCCAGCAGCCTTACGAGGACTAGCGGGTACTACGAGCAGTACTTC. Translated: CASSLTRTSGYYEQYF.

This clonotype was picked up a small number of times. This rearrangement joins TRBV20-1 to TRBJ1-5; weak D call: TRBD1 (5 bases). This CDR3 is built from 13 residues. Germline V lookup: CDR1 DFQATT, CDR2 SNEGSKA (reference sequence). V lost 4 bases, J lost 6 bases, and 13 bases lay in between. The chain's CDR3 is CSANGGAIQPQHF. The CDR3 nucleotides are TGCAGTGCTAACGGGGGAGCCATTCAGCCCCAGCATTTT.

This clonotype was observed a few times. The chain has TRBV5-1 and TRBJ2-7, with D unclear. Germline assignment: CDR1 SGHRS and CDR2 YFSETQ. The CDR3 runs to 14 residues. The ends were cut back, 0 bases at V and 2 bases at J, with 9 bases in the middle. This CDR3 reads CASSLAVSTYEQYF. The CDR3 nucleotides are TGCGCCAGCAGCTTGGCCGTTAGTACCTACGAGCAGTACTTC. Complete variable domain (other parts from reference TRBV5-1 and TRBJ2-7): KAGVTQTPRYLIKTRGQQVTLSCSPISGHRSVSWYQQTPGQGLQFLFEYFSETQRNKGNFPGRFSGRQFSNSRSEMNVSTLELGDSALYLCASSLAVSTYEQYFGPGTRLTVT.

V gene TRBV11-3 combines with J gene TRBJ2-5, with TRBD1 matching 9 bases. V was clipped by 5 bases and J by 1 base; unmatched bases: 11. There are 17 residues in the CDR3. Germline values: CDR1 SGHNT, CDR2 YENEEA. CDR3 residues: CASSQDRDRALQETQYF. Here the CDR3 DNA reads TGTGCCAGCAGCCAGGACCGGGACAGGGCACTCCAAGAGACCCAGTACTTC.

In its sample, this clonotype was seen a few times. This chain uses TRBV10-3 with TRBJ2-7; D is uncertain. Germline V gene lookup returns CDR1 ENHRY and CDR2 SYGVKD. This CDR3 contains 13 residues. V was clipped by 3 bases and J by 1 base, with 7 bases between them. CDR3 amino acids: CAISDQDSYEQYF. The CDR3 DNA is TGTGCCATCAGTGATCAGGATTCCTACGAGCAGTACTTC.

A few counts support this clonotype. This chain links TRBV11-2 with TRBJ1-6; no firm D call. V shed 0 bases and J shed 7 bases, with 10 bases lying between them. Germline CDR1 reads SGHAT; CDR2 reads FQNNGV. The CDR3 covers 15 residues. The DNA for the CDR3 is TGTGCCAGCAGCTTAGATCCGAGAGGGAATTCACCCCTCCACTTT. Encoded protein: CASSLDPRGNSPLHF.

The chain uses TRBV12-3 or TRBV12-4 and TRBJ2-5, with 8 positions matching TRBD1. The junction had 10 bases not matched to a gene; V was cut back by 7 bases and J by 3 bases. This CDR3 is 15 amino acids long. CDR3 bases: TGTGCCAGCACAGCACCCGGACAGGGTGAAGAGACCCAGTACTTC. Its protein is CASTAPGQGEETQYF.

This clonotype was counted many times. The chain links TRBV27 to TRBJ1-5, with a possible D match to TRBD1 (5 bases). This CDR3 is 13 amino acids long. The germline V gene has CDR1 MNHEY and CDR2 SMNVEV (reference sequence). The V end lost 0 bases, the J end lost 5 bases, and 5 bases lay between the germline ends. The CDR3 sequence is CASSLSGDQPQHF. Here the CDR3 DNA reads TGTGCCAGCAGTTTATCAGGGGATCAGCCCCAGCATTTT.

This clonotype appeared a few times. V usage is TRBV10-3 and J usage is TRBJ2-3, with 12 bases lining up with TRBD2. The CDR3 extends over 15 amino acids. Trimming removed 7 bases from V and 2 bases from J; junction bases left unmatched: 4. Germline V gene lookup returns CDR1 ENHRY and CDR2 SYGVKD. The CDR3 DNA reads as TGTGCCATCAAAACTAGCGGGAGGATCACAGATACGCAGTATTTT. As protein: CAIKTSGRITDTQYF.